The rows below give T cell receptor beta chains drawn from one sample of a study of vaccination effects on CD4 cells after COVID-19. Using immunoSEQ multiplex PCR, the repertoire was profiled, and TCRdb retains in-frame clones only, with some absent. This sample has approximately 26,000 clones; almost 80% occur once, and the top ten carry around 6%. These receptors lack a known antigen. The sample was CD4+ T cells from PBMCs cultured with SARS-CoV-2 spike peptides, taken after COVID-19 vaccination. These receptors originate from a human donor who received a COVID-19 vaccine. Some clones in this sample may be carry-over from other donors' samples. The CDR3 runs from the conserved cysteine through the conserved F or W. Fields, in order: J gene, V gene, clone size, D gene, CDR3 protein, CDR3 DNA. The D gene is left open where the match is weak. A row's size may be missing; if present it is once, few, many or a size class.

>TRBJ1-2|TRBV30|-|-
CAWSGGRNYGYTF
TGTGCCTGGAGCGGGGGGCGAAACTATGGCTACACCTTC
>TRBJ2-2|TRBV5-1|-|-
CASSWGLIGGGNTGELFF
TGCGCCAGCAGCTGGGGCCTCATTGGGGGGGGCAACACCGGGGAGCTGTTTTTT
>TRBJ1-1|TRBV12-5|-|-
CASGPLGPHTEAFF
TGTGCTAGTGGTCCCCTCGGACCTCACACTGAAGCTTTCTTT
>TRBJ2-5|TRBV6-5|-|-
CASSYTQNPLTNQYF
TGTGCCAGCAGTTACACCCAAAACCCCTTAACAAACCAGTACTTC
>TRBJ2-3|TRBV2|few|-
CASSSGSGTLDTQYF
TGTGCCAGCTCATCCGGATCCGGGACTTTAGATACGCAGTATTTT
>TRBJ2-4|TRBV7-2|-|TRBD2
CASSPGLAKNIQYF
TGTGCCAGCAGCCCGGGACTAGCTAAAAACATTCAGTACTTC
>TRBJ2-2|TRBV7-8|-|TRBD2
CASSLRLAGGLNTGELFF
TGTGCCAGCAGCTTGAGACTAGCGGGGGGCTTGAACACCGGGGAGCTGTTTTTT
>TRBJ2-5|TRBV19|-|TRBD2
CASSLYGGGLQETQYF
TGTGCCAGTAGTCTCTACGGGGGGGGCCTCCAAGAGACCCAGTACTTC
>TRBJ1-2|TRBV4-1|few|-
CASSQEVRNYGYTF
TGCGCCAGCAGCCAAGAGGTCCGTAACTATGGCTACACCTTC
>TRBJ1-3|TRBV25-1|-|-
CASSEWIGGGNTIYF
TGTGCCAGCAGTGAATGGATAGGGGGAGGAAACACCATATATTTT
>TRBJ1-5|TRBV7-8|-|-
CASSPLMRGNSNQPQHF
TGTGCCAGCAGCCCTCTAATGAGGGGCAATAGCAATCAGCCCCAGCATTTT
>TRBJ1-1|TRBV18|-|-
CASSFLEWGTEAFF
TGTGCCAGCTCATTCCTTGAGTGGGGAACTGAAGCTTTCTTT
>TRBJ1-5|TRBV28|-|-
CASSLGGISNQPQHF
TGTGCCAGCAGTTTAGGGGGCATCAGCAATCAGCCCCAGCATTTT
>TRBJ2-2|TRBV6-5|-|TRBD1
CASSSPGQGAGGELFF
TGTGCCAGCAGTTCCCCGGGACAGGGGGCTGGCGGGGAGCTGTTTTTT
>TRBJ2-1|TRBV24-1|-|-
CATAYRDGYNEQFF
TGTGCCACCGCCTACCGGGACGGCTACAATGAGCAGTTCTTC
>TRBJ1-1|TRBV5-8|-|TRBD1
CASSRRDRGKPFF
TGTGCCAGCAGCCGCCGGGACAGGGGAAAACCTTTCTTT
>TRBJ2-1|TRBV29-1|-|-
CSVELYNEQFF
TGCAGCGTTGAGTTATACAATGAGCAGTTCTTC
>TRBJ1-1|TRBV5-1|-|TRBD1
CASSGIGQGGVEAFF
TGCGCCAGCAGTGGAATCGGACAGGGTGGTGTTGAAGCTTTCTTT
>TRBJ1-6|TRBV12-5|-|-
CASGPGTHVTPLHF
TGTGCTAGTGGTCCGGGGACCCATGTAACACCCCTCCACTTT
>TRBJ2-2|TRBV19|-|-
CASSTLGQGGTGELFF
TGTGCCAGTAGTACCCTAGGACAGGGAGGGACCGGGGAGCTGTTTTTT
>TRBJ2-5|TRBV15|-|-
CATSRDLRGEGETQYF
TGTGCCACCAGCAGAGACCTCAGGGGAGAGGGAGAGACCCAGTACTTC
>TRBJ2-5|TRBV6-2/TRBV6-3|-|TRBD1
CASSSTTGGTETQYF
TGTGCCAGCAGTTCCACGACAGGGGGCACTGAGACCCAGTACTTC
>TRBJ2-4|TRBV7-2|-|-
CASSHRSVAKNIQYF
TGTGCCAGCAGCCACAGGTCCGTTGCCAAAAACATTCAGTACTTC
>TRBJ1-4|TRBV6-5|-|-
CASSGVPNEKLFF
TGTGCCAGCTCAGGAGTCCCCAATGAAAAACTGTTTTTT
>TRBJ1-5|TRBV6-5|few|-
CASGRDSNQPQHF
TGTGCCAGCGGGAGAGATAGCAATCAGCCCCAGCATTTT
>TRBJ1-6|TRBV14|-|-
CASSRFWAGSSYNSPLHF
TGTGCCAGCAGCCGCTTCTGGGCAGGGAGCTCCTATAATTCACCCCTCCACTTT
>TRBJ2-5|TRBV24-1|-|-
CATSDATAKETQYF
TGTGCCACCAGTGACGCGACAGCCAAAGAGACCCAGTACTTC
>TRBJ1-1|TRBV5-1|-|-
CASRVGDTMNTEAFF
TGCGCCAGCAGAGTTGGGGACACGATGAACACTGAAGCTTTCTTT
>TRBJ2-5|TRBV7-7|-|-
CASSLVGAEETQYF
TGTGCCAGCAGCTTAGTTGGGGCGGAGGAGACCCAGTACTTC
>TRBJ1-1|TRBV24-1|-|-
CATSDPGQYEAFF
TGTGCCACCAGTGACCCGGGGCAGTATGAAGCTTTCTTT
>TRBJ2-3|TRBV5-1|-|-
CASSSWGVSTDTQYF
TGCGCCAGCAGCTCTTGGGGGGTTAGCACAGATACGCAGTATTTT
>TRBJ1-3|TRBV12-3/TRBV12-4|-|-
CASSLQNTIYF
TGTGCCAGCAGTTTACAGAACACCATATATTTT
>TRBJ2-4|TRBV24-1|-|TRBD1
CATSEGAGTGLHIQYF
TGTGCCACCAGTGAAGGCGCCGGGACAGGGTTGCACATTCAGTACTTC
>TRBJ2-5|TRBV18|-|TRBD1
CASSPLQGAGETQYF
TGTGCCAGCTCACCACTACAGGGGGCAGGGGAGACCCAGTACTTC
>TRBJ2-2|TRBV4-3|-|-
CASSQDGTNTGELFF
TGCGCCAGCAGCCAGGACGGTACGAACACCGGGGAGCTGTTTTTT
>TRBJ2-5|TRBV6-5|once|TRBD2
CASSYQLAGNPETQYF
TGTGCCAGCAGTTACCAACTAGCGGGGAACCCGGAGACCCAGTACTTC
>TRBJ2-5|TRBV2|-|-
CASSDPGETQYF
TGTGCCAGCAGTGACCCAGGGGAGACCCAGTACTTC
>TRBJ2-5|TRBV4-3|-|-
CARQGVLETQYF
TGCGCCAGGCAGGGTGTCCTAGAGACCCAGTACTTC
>TRBJ2-5|TRBV24-1|few|-
CATSDWIGGVDQETQYF
TGTGCCACCAGTGATTGGATCGGGGGAGTTGACCAAGAGACCCAGTACTTC
>TRBJ1-1|TRBV19|once|TRBD1
CASNARTGPMNTEAFF
TGTGCCAGTAATGCCCGGACAGGGCCCATGAACACTGAAGCTTTCTTT
>TRBJ1-2|TRBV30|-|TRBD1
CAGTGVRYGYTF
TGTGCGGGAACAGGGGTGCGTTATGGCTACACCTTC
>TRBJ1-3|TRBV6-5|-|TRBD1
CASSYRQGTGNTIYF
TGTGCCAGCAGTTACCGACAGGGAACTGGAAACACCATATATTTT
>TRBJ2-1|TRBV2|few|-
CASSVEGLEQFF
TGTGCCAGCAGCGTCGAGGGTCTTGAGCAGTTCTTC
>TRBJ1-5|TRBV4-1|-|TRBD1
CASSQRGTGYNQPQHF
TGCGCCAGCAGCCAGCGAGGGACAGGGTACAATCAGCCCCAGCATTTT
>TRBJ1-1|TRBV3-1/TRBV3-2|-|-
CASSQGTVNTEAFF
TGTGCCAGCAGCCAAGGTACGGTGAACACTGAAGCTTTCTTT
>TRBJ1-5|TRBV5-8|-|-
CASSLKRMSEDNQPQHF
TGTGCCAGCAGCTTGAAAAGGATGAGTGAGGACAATCAGCCCCAGCATTTT